The clone carrying this TCR beta chain has just a few counts. Per the germline V gene, CDR1 is MGHRA and CDR2 is YSYEKL. This CDR3 has 15 amino acids. V gave up 1 base and J gave up 5 bases; unmatched junction bases: 4. This table comes from immunoSEQ multiplex PCR, and its TCRdb copy is limited to in-frame clones, with some not included. There are roughly 150,000 clones in the sample; about 79% occur only once, and about 7.2% lies in the top ten. This sample was taken from a study of blood T cell repertoires in COVID-19. Study as a whole: COVID-19 samples from acute and convalescent phases originated in the United States, Italy and Spain. T cells, B-cell-depleted T cells, or PBMCs provided the cDNA or gDNA that served as material.

V is TRBV4-1 and J is TRBJ2-2; 7 bases line up with TRBD2. Sequenced material: peripheral blood. The sequence was obtained from a woman between 45 and 65 years old in a cohort sampled during active or convalescent COVID-19. The CDR3 DNA is TGCGCCAGCAGCCAAGGCGGGGGACGAACCGGGGAGCTGTTTTTT. Its protein is CASSQGGGRTGELFF.